What follows is one TCR beta chain and its context. These data come from a study of OX40 agonist ivuxolimab in advanced cancers. Across the whole study: At doses from 0.01 to 10 mg/kg, patients were given intravenous ivuxolimab every 2 weeks.

This CDR3 has 12 residues. V gave up 4 bases and J gave up 5 bases, with 8 bases separating them. Germline CDR1 is SGHAT and CDR2 is FQNNGV. Profiling relied on immunoSEQ multiplex PCR, and the TCRdb table lists in-frame clones only, not all of them. Of over 10,000 clones in the sample, more than 75% were seen once. The sequence was obtained from an adult with an advanced solid tumor such as melanoma, head and neck, liver or kidney cancer. The chain uses TRBV11-2 and TRBJ1-1; no clear D gene. This sample comprised CD4+ or CD8+ T cells sorted from blood, obtained in a trial of the OX40 agonist ivuxolimab. The CDR3 DNA sequence: TGTGCCAGCAGCTATACTCCTACTGAAGCTTTCTTT. Protein product: CASSYTPTEAFF.